This T cell receptor beta chain was sequenced during a study of shared clonotypes between healthy human individuals. The study, taken as a whole, reports: The study found about 4.6% of naive CD4 clonotypes shared across a few donors.

Note on this clone: Its antigen is as yet unknown.

Some clones are missing from TCRdb's copy, which holds only in-frame ones; the method was immunoSEQ multiplex PCR. The sample holds more than 2 million clones, 95% seen once. The CDR3 runs to 14 residues. Germline values: CDR1 SNHLY, CDR2 FYNNEI. Trimming pared 6 bases from V and 10 bases from J, leaving 21 bases between. The chain couples TRBV2 to TRBJ1-2; D is perhaps TRBD1 (5 bases). The source material was naive CD4+ T cells sorted from blood. The subset: CD45RA+ positively selected. The sequence was collected from a man younger than 35 in good health. CDR3 residues: CASSASGTFMDYTF. CDR3 in DNA: TGTGCCAGCAGCGCTTCCGGGACTTTTATGGACTACACCTTC.